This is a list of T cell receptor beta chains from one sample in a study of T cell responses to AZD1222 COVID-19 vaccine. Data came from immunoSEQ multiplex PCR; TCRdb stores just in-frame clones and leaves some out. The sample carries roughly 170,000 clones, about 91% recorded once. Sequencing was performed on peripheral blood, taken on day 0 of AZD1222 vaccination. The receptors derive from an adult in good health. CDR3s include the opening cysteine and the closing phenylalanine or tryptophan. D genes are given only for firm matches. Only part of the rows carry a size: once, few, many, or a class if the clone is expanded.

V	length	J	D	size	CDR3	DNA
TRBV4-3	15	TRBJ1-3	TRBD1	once	CASSHGTDSGNTIYF	TGCGCCAGCAGCCATGGGACAGACTCTGGAAACACCATATATTTT
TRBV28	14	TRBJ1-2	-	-	CASSLRVPNYGYTF	TGTGCCAGCAGCCTGCGGGTACCAAACTATGGCTACACCTTC
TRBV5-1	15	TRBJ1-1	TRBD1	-	CASSLQGAGNTEAFF	TGCGCCAGCAGCTTACAGGGGGCCGGGAACACTGAAGCTTTCTTT
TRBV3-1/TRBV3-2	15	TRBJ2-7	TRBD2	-	CASSLAGATTYEQYF	TGTGCCAGCAGCCTAGCGGGAGCGACTACCTACGAGCAGTACTTC
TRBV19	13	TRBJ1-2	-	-	CASSIGRFYGYTF	TGTGCCAGTAGTATAGGCAGGTTCTATGGCTACACCTTC
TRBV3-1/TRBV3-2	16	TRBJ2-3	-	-	CASSRWDFPEPDTQYF	TGTGCCAGCAGCCGATGGGACTTCCCCGAGCCAGATACGCAGTATTTT
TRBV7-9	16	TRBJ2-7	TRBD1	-	CASSLHGTGGRYEQYF	TGTGCCAGCAGCTTACACGGGACAGGGGGCAGGTACGAGCAGTACTTC
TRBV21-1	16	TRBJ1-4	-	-	CASSLCGQSTNEKLFF	TGTGCCAGCAGCCTTTGTGGACAGTCAACTAATGAAAAACTGTTTTTT
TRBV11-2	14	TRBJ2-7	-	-	CASSIIAVSYEQYF	TGTGCCAGCAGCATAATAGCGGTTTCCTACGAGCAGTACTTC
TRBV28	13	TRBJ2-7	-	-	CASSPGTASEQYF	TGTGCCAGCAGCCCGGGGACGGCCAGCGAGCAGTACTTC
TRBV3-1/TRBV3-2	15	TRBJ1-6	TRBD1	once	CASSQGDRFNSPLHF	TGTGCCAGCAGCCAGGGGGACAGGTTTAATTCACCCCTCCACTTT
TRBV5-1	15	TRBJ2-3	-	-	CASSFQRGSTDTQYF	TGCGCCAGCAGCTTTCAACGTGGTAGCACAGATACGCAGTATTTT
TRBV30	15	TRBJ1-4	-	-	CAWSVRRPRNEKLFF	TGTGCCTGGAGTGTACGAAGACCGCGGAATGAAAAACTGTTTTTT
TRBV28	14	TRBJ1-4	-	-	CASREIATNEKLFF	TGTGCCAGCAGGGAGATTGCAACTAATGAAAAACTGTTTTTT
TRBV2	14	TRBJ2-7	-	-	CASRITPDSHEQYF	TGTGCCAGCAGGATTACTCCGGACAGCCACGAGCAGTACTTC
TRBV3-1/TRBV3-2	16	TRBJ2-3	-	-	CASSPDLTRGTDTQYF	TGTGCCAGCAGCCCTGACCTGACCAGGGGTACAGATACGCAGTATTTT
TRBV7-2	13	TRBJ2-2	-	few	CASSLGALGELFF	TGTGCCAGCAGCTTGGGTGCCCTAGGGGAGCTGTTTTTT
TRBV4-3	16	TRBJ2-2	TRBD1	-	CASSQPTGVITGELFF	TGCGCCAGCAGCCAGCCTACAGGGGTGATAACCGGGGAGCTGTTTTTT
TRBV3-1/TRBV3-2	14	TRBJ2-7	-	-	CASSHFQSLYEQYF	TGTGCCAGCAGCCATTTCCAGAGCCTCTACGAGCAGTACTTC
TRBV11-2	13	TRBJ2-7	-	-	CASSLVLGREQYF	TGTGCCAGCAGCTTAGTTCTGGGCCGCGAGCAGTACTTC
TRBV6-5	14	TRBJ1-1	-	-	CASRRDGLTGEAFF	TGTGCCAGCAGGAGGGACGGATTAACGGGGGAAGCTTTCTTT
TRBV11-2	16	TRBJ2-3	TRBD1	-	CASSWGQYSSTDTQYF	TGTGCCAGCAGCTGGGGACAGTATTCTAGCACAGATACGCAGTATTTT
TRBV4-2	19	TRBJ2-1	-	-	CASSQVVGQSLNSYNEQFF	TGTGCCAGCAGCCAAGTGGTGGGGCAGTCATTAAACTCCTACAATGAGCAGTTCTTC
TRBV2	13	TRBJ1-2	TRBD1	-	CASSSDRDYGYTF	TGTGCCAGCAGTTCCGACAGGGACTATGGCTACACCTTC
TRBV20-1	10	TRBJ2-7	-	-	CSAPIGEQYF	TGCAGTGCCCCCATCGGAGAGCAGTACTTC
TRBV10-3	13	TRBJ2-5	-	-	CAISRPGRETQYF	TGTGCCATCAGCCGACCAGGACGGGAGACCCAGTACTTC
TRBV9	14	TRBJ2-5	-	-	CASSPLEGQETQYF	TGTGCCAGCAGCCCCCTCGAAGGGCAAGAGACCCAGTACTTC
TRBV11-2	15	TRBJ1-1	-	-	CASSLGQGLATEAFF	TGTGCCAGCAGCTTAGGTCAGGGATTGGCCACTGAAGCTTTCTTT
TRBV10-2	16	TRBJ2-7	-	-	CASSEPKLGGRYEQYF	TGCGCCAGCAGTGAGCCAAAGTTAGGGGGGAGGTACGAGCAGTACTTC
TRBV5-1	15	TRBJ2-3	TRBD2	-	CASSLNGGAPDTQYF	TGCGCCAGCAGCTTAAACGGGGGGGCCCCAGATACGCAGTATTTT
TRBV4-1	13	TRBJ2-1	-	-	CASSQAAGLEQFF	TGCGCCAGCAGCCAAGCGGCGGGCTTAGAGCAGTTCTTC
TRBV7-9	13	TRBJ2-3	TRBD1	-	CASSTQGPDTQYF	TGTGCCAGCAGCACACAGGGGCCGGATACGCAGTATTTT
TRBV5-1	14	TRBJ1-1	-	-	CASSLGGSNTEAFF	TGCGCCAGCAGCTTGGGGGGCTCGAACACTGAAGCTTTCTTT
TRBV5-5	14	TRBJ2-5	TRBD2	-	CASGGGTPQETQYF	TGTGCCAGCGGCGGGGGGACACCCCAAGAGACCCAGTACTTC
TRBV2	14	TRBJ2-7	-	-	CASSEAGGAYEQYF	TGTGCCAGCAGTGAGGCAGGGGGGGCCTACGAGCAGTACTTC
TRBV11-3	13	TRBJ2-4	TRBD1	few	CASSLGDRNIQYF	TGTGCCAGCAGCCTAGGGGACAGAAACATTCAGTACTTC
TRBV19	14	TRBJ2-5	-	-	CASSQGHPRETQYF	TGTGCCAGTAGCCAAGGACATCCCAGAGAGACCCAGTACTTC
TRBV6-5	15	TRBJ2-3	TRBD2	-	CASSRLAGEKDTQYF	TGTGCCAGCAGTCGACTAGCGGGAGAAAAAGATACGCAGTATTTT
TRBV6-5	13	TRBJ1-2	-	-	CASSYSRLMGYTF	TGTGCCAGCAGTTACTCGAGACTTATGGGCTACACCTTC
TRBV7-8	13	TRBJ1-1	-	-	CASSVKQNTEAFF	TGTGCCAGCAGCGTAAAACAGAACACTGAAGCTTTCTTT
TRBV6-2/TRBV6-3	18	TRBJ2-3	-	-	CASSYGITAGRSTDTQYF	TGTGCCAGCAGTTACGGCATTACGGCAGGGCGGAGCACAGATACGCAGTATTTT